These 23 T cell receptor beta chains share one sample of origin, sequenced in a study of blood T cell repertoires in COVID-19. Produced via immunoSEQ multiplex PCR; TCRdb's table is partial and in-frame only. This table has roughly 360,000 clones, 88% appearing once. The sequenced sample was PBMCs or T cells enriched from blood (not recorded which). These TCRs come from a woman in her twenties or thirties with acute COVID-19.

The count of this clone is one. This chain joins TRBV2 and TRBJ2-7, with TRBD1 matching 11 bases. V lost 3 bases to trimming and J lost 6 bases; unmatched junction nucleotides: 7. Per germline, CDR1 SNHLY and CDR2 FYNNEI. The CDR3 loop spans 15 amino acids. The CDR3 DNA follows: TGTGCCAGCAGTGAGGGGACAGGGGGTAGAGGCGAGCAGTACTTC. It codes for CASSEGTGGRGEQYF.

This chain uses TRBV2 with TRBJ1-5; 9 nucleotides line up with TRBD1. CDR1 is SNHLY and CDR2 is FYNNEI in the germline V gene. The trim removed 3 bases at V and 4 bases at J, leaving 10 bases unmatched. The CDR3 loop spans 17 amino acids. The CDR3 sequence is CASSDLGDRGGNQPQHF. The CDR3 DNA sequence: TGTGCCAGCAGTGATTTGGGCGACAGGGGGGGTAATCAGCCCCAGCATTTT.

The chain carries TRBV9 and TRBJ1-2, with 7 bases aligning to TRBD1. The trim removed 9 bases at V and 2 bases at J, leaving 4 bases unmatched. The germline V gene has CDR1 SGDLS and CDR2 YYNGEE. This CDR3 is built from 12 residues. The CDR3: CATDRENYGYTF. CDR3 DNA: TGTGCCACAGACAGGGAAAACTATGGCTACACCTTC.

A few counts support this clone. The chain joins TRBV4-1 to TRBJ1-1, with D tentatively TRBD1 (6 bases). V lost 4 bases and J 5 bases, leaving 17 bases between the germline ends. Germline CDR1 MGHRA, CDR2 YSYEKL. CDR3 size: 15 residues. DNA of the CDR3: TGCGCCAGCAGCCCCAGGATGGGGGCATCGACTGAAGCTTTCTTT. Translation: CASSPRMGASTEAFF.

The V gene is TRBV4-1, the J gene TRBJ2-3, with 9 bases identical to TRBD2. Unmatched junction bases numbered 2, after V lost 4 bases and J lost 0 bases. CDR1 and CDR2 (germline): MGHRA, YSYEKL. The CDR3 runs 15 residues. CDR3 amino acids: CASSLAGGSTDTQYF. The CDR3 DNA sequence: TGCGCCAGCAGCCTGGCGGGGGGGAGCACAGATACGCAGTATTTT.

The rearrangement uses TRBV7-9 and TRBJ2-5, with 12 bases that match TRBD2. Germline V CDR1 and CDR2: SEHNR, FQNEAQ (reference sequence). Trimming at V came to 4 bases and at J to 1 base, leaving 4 bases not matched to a gene. The CDR3 contains 16 residues. CDR3 DNA sequence: TGTGCCAGCAGCTCGGGACTAGCGGGTACCCAAGAGACCCAGTACTTC. Translated: CASSSGLAGTQETQYF.

The gene calls are TRBV7-3 and TRBJ2-5; tentatively, D is TRBD2 (6 bases). This CDR3 is built from 15 residues. Trimming pared 2 bases from V and 5 bases from J, leaving 15 bases between. Germline V gene sequence: CDR1 SGHTA, CDR2 FQGTGA. For the CDR3, the DNA is TGTGCCAGCAGCTTAGGAGACACTGGGAGGGAGACCCAGTACTTC. This encodes CASSLGDTGRETQYF.

V is TRBV18 and J is TRBJ2-2; 8 nucleotides align to TRBD1. Germline CDR1 KGHSH, CDR2 LQKENI. The CDR3 is 16 residues long. Trimming took 4 bases from V and 3 from J; bases not matched to a gene: 7. CDR3 coding DNA: TGTGCCAGCTCACTCCCACAGGGGGGCGACACCGGGGAGCTGTTTTTT. This sequence encodes CASSLPQGGDTGELFF.

A remark on this clone: The junction departs from germline at one end; a sequencing error may be responsible. This sequence joins TRBV7-8 and TRBJ1-1; TRBD1 agrees at 7 bases. Per germline, CDR1 SGHVS and CDR2 FQNEAQ. This CDR3 region has 14 residues. The CDR3 protein is CASSLSTGLAFLPF. CDR3 DNA: TGTGCCAGCAGCTTATCGACAGGGTTGGCTTTTCTCCCCTTT.

J is TRBJ1-5 and V is TRBV7-9; TRBD1 matches at 9 bases. Per germline, CDR1 SEHNR and CDR2 FQNEAQ (reference sequence). This CDR3 is 15 amino acids long. V lost 3 bases and J lost 5; bases outside the gene matches: 5. The CDR3 DNA reads TGTGCCAGCAGCTTTCAGGGACAGGGCGATCAGCCCCAGCATTTT. The encoded protein is CASSFQGQGDQPQHF.

The chain recombines TRBV6-5 with TRBJ2-3; TRBD2 might be the D (5 bases). This CDR3 has 11 residues. The ends were cut back, 6 bases at V and 8 bases at J, with 9 bases in the middle. The V gene's germline CDR1 is MNHEY and CDR2 SVGAGI. The CDR3 reads CASRRDFTQYF. The CDR3 DNA is TGTGCCAGCAGGAGGGATTTTACGCAGTATTTT.

The chain combines TRBV7-9 with TRBJ1-2; 7 nucleotides align to TRBD1. This CDR3 has 16 residues. V gave up 4 bases and J gave up 2 bases; unmatched junction bases: 10. Germline V gene sequence: CDR1 SEHNR, CDR2 FQNEAQ (reference sequence). The CDR3 region has the DNA TGTGCCAGCAGCTCCCTTCGTTTAGGGGGCAACTATGGCTACACCTTC. Translation: CASSSLRLGGNYGYTF.

The sample holds one count of this clone. The genes are TRBV6-2 or TRBV6-3 and TRBJ2-7; D remains unclear. This CDR3 spans 12 amino acids. Deletions cut 3 bases from V and 6 bases from J, with 9 bases between. Per the germline V gene, CDR1 is MNHEY and CDR2 is SVGEGT. CDR3 sequence reads: CASSYPWLEQYF. DNA for the CDR3: TGTGCCAGCAGTTATCCTTGGCTCGAGCAGTACTTC.

This clone came up once. The chain recombines TRBV29-1 with TRBJ1-2; D perhaps matches TRBD1 (5 bases). Germline CDR1 is SQVTM and CDR2 is ANQGSEA. V was cut by 0 bases and J by 5 bases, with 13 bases left in between. The CDR3 is 14 amino acids. CDR3 amino acids: CSVEDRQNSYGYTF. The CDR3 DNA reads TGCAGCGTTGAAGATAGACAGAACTCTTATGGCTACACCTTC.

The rearrangement links TRBV5-6 to TRBJ2-7, with unresolved D. Per the germline V gene, CDR1 is SGHDT and CDR2 is YYEEEE. Trimming took off 0 bases at V and 2 bases at J, with 9 bases between the two ends. The CDR3 sequence is 14 residues long. CDR3 nucleotide sequence: TGTGCCAGCAGCTTGGAATTGTCTGCCTACGAGCAGTACTTC. Amino acids: CASSLELSAYEQYF.

The table lists this clone with many counts. CDR3 region: CARSGQGPYNYGYTF. CDR3 DNA: TGTGCCAGATCTGGACAGGGTCCCTATAACTATGGCTACACCTTC. This rearrangement joins TRBV9 to TRBJ1-2; the match to TRBD1 covers 8 bases. Germline values: CDR1 SGDLS, CDR2 YYNGEE. Trimming cost V 8 bases and J 1 base; bases outside gene matches: 10. The CDR3 contains 15 residues.

V and J are TRBV6-5 and TRBJ1-2; D unclear. The CDR3 is made up of 14 amino acids. Trimming took 5 bases from V and 5 from J, leaving 15 bases between them. From germline, CDR1 is MNHEY and CDR2 SVGAGI. This CDR3 is CASSTTNNIYGYTF. CDR3 DNA: TGTGCCAGCAGTACGACTAATAACATTTATGGCTACACCTTC.

The CDR3: CASSLGVAYEQYF. In DNA form, the CDR3 reads TGTGCCAGCAGTTTGGGCGTAGCCTACGAGCAGTACTTC. The V gene is TRBV12-3 or TRBV12-4, the J gene TRBJ2-7; D gene unclear. The CDR3 length is 13 residues. The ends were cut back, 3 bases at V and 2 bases at J, with 8 bases in the middle.

The chain has TRBV3-1 (or the pseudogene TRBV3-2) and TRBJ1-3, with 10 bases matching TRBD1. CDR1 is LGHDT and CDR2 is YNNKEL in the germline V gene (reference sequence). The CDR3 sequence is 14 residues long. V trimming: 3 bases; J trimming: 8 bases; junction bases outside the gene matches: 4. CDR3 bases: TGTGCCAGCAGCCATGGACAGGGGGTCCACACCATATATTTT. Amino acids: CASSHGQGVHTIYF.

V usage is TRBV6-5 and J usage is TRBJ1-1, with TRBD1 identical over 7 bases. The V gene end was trimmed by 6 bases and the J gene end by 3 bases; junction bases not matched to a gene: 7. Germline assignment: CDR1 MNHEY and CDR2 SVGAGI. CDR3 size: 14 residues. The CDR3 region has the DNA TGTGCCAGCAGGTTACAGGGGCCGGACACTGAAGCTTTCTTT. It encodes CASRLQGPDTEAFF.

This chain connects TRBV24-1 to TRBJ2-7; weak D call: TRBD2 (6 bases). This CDR3 has 13 amino acids. V was pared by 11 bases and J by 4 bases, with 17 bases between. CDR1 and CDR2 (germline): KGHDR, SFDVKD. The CDR3 DNA is TGTGCCAAGGGACCCGGGAGCCAATACGAGCAGTACTTC. Its protein is CAKGPGSQYEQYF.

This rearrangement joins TRBV20-1 to TRBJ2-7; possibly TRBD1 for D (6 bases). The CDR3 has 13 residues. From germline, CDR1 is DFQATT and CDR2 SNEGSKA (reference sequence). Trimming removed 6 bases from V and 4 bases from J, with 16 bases in between. In DNA, the CDR3 is TGCAGTGCAAGTACAGGGTCCTGGTACGAGCAGTACTTC. It translates to CSASTGSWYEQYF.

This clone was observed a single time. This chain links TRBV6-5 with TRBJ1-1; maybe TRBD1 (5 bases). The CDR3 sequence is 13 residues long. Germline V gene sequence: CDR1 MNHEY, CDR2 SVGAGI. Trimming removed 7 bases from V and 1 base from J, with 10 bases in between. CDR3 sequence reads: CASNLDTNTEAFF. CDR3 bases: TGTGCCAGCAACCTGGACACGAACACTGAAGCTTTCTTT.